This is a list of T cell receptor beta chains from one sample in a study of cytomegalovirus exposure and HLA in healthy donors. Produced via immunoSEQ multiplex PCR; TCRdb's table is partial and in-frame only. The sample has over 150,000 clones; approximately 84% are singletons. The sequenced sample consisted of PBMCs. All receptors come from a woman between 18 and 29 years old in good health and CMV-seropositive. The CDR3 runs from the conserved cysteine through the conserved F or W. The order of the fields is CDR3 protein, CDR3 DNA, J gene, V gene, clone size, D gene. The D gene is left open where the match is weak. Size values are once, few and many counts, or a class for expanded clones, and some rows have none.

CASSEGGGFTEAFF	TGTGCCAGCAGTGAAGGAGGGGGTTTCACTGAAGCTTTCTTT	TRBJ1-1	TRBV6-1	.	.
CASSLGFRRDRGTEAFF	TGTGCCAGCAGCTTAGGTTTTCGGAGAGATCGGGGCACTGAAGCTTTCTTT	TRBJ1-1	TRBV7-8	.	.
CASSPRSLANTGELFF	TGCGCCAGCAGCCCGCGGAGTCTGGCGAACACCGGGGAGCTGTTTTTT	TRBJ2-2	TRBV5-1	.	.
CASSLEWGQGNTIYF	TGTGCCAGCAGCTTAGAGTGGGGGCAAGGAAACACCATATATTTT	TRBJ1-3	TRBV7-9	.	.
CASSERTYNEQFF	TGTGCCAGCAGTGAACGGACATACAATGAGCAGTTCTTC	TRBJ2-1	TRBV2	.	.
CASSSFAGQTFASGNTIYF	TGTGCCAGCAGCTCTTTCGCGGGACAGACCTTTGCCTCTGGAAACACCATATATTTT	TRBJ1-3	TRBV11-1	.	TRBD1
CSVVVGTGNSYEQYF	TGCAGCGTTGTGGTTGGGACAGGGAACTCCTACGAGCAGTACTTC	TRBJ2-7	TRBV29-1	once	TRBD1
CASSEATGADTQYF	TGTGCCAGCAGTGAAGCTACAGGGGCAGATACGCAGTATTTT	TRBJ2-3	TRBV6-1	.	TRBD1
CASRTDTSHTQYF	TGTGCCAGCAGGACGGACACCTCGCATACGCAGTATTTT	TRBJ2-3	TRBV11-2	.	.
CAISESSEGIYGYTF	TGTGCCATCAGTGAGTCGAGCGAGGGAATCTATGGCTACACCTTC	TRBJ1-2	TRBV10-3	.	.
CATQVNTEAFF	TGTGCCACACAAGTGAACACTGAAGCTTTCTTT	TRBJ1-1	TRBV2	.	.
CASSGSGGPSETQYF	TGTGCCAGCAGCGGTAGCGGGGGGCCCTCAGAGACCCAGTACTTC	TRBJ2-5	TRBV9	once	TRBD2
CASSGTSGRKETQYF	TGTGCCAGCAGCGGGACTAGCGGGCGGAAAGAGACCCAGTACTTC	TRBJ2-5	TRBV2	.	TRBD2
CASSNNRDTEAFF	TGTGCCAGCAGCAACAACCGGGACACTGAAGCTTTCTTT	TRBJ1-1	TRBV6-5	.	.
CASSFQAGGQFYEQYF	TGTGCCAGCAGCTTCCAGGCGGGGGGGCAGTTCTACGAGCAGTACTTC	TRBJ2-7	TRBV11-2	.	TRBD2
CASSIGDRGRNEQFF	TGTGCCAGCAGCATTGGGGACAGGGGTAGAAATGAGCAGTTCTTC	TRBJ2-1	TRBV9	.	TRBD1
CASSDSQGMNTEAFF	TGTGCCAGCAGTGACTCACAGGGGATGAACACTGAAGCTTTCTTT	TRBJ1-1	TRBV6-1	.	TRBD1
CASNPPGQAIQETQYF	TGTGCCAGCAACCCGCCTGGACAGGCCATACAAGAGACCCAGTACTTC	TRBJ2-5	TRBV7-9	.	TRBD1
CASSRTGFHEQFF	TGTGCCAGCAGCCGGACAGGGTTTCATGAGCAGTTCTTC	TRBJ2-1	TRBV7-3	.	TRBD1